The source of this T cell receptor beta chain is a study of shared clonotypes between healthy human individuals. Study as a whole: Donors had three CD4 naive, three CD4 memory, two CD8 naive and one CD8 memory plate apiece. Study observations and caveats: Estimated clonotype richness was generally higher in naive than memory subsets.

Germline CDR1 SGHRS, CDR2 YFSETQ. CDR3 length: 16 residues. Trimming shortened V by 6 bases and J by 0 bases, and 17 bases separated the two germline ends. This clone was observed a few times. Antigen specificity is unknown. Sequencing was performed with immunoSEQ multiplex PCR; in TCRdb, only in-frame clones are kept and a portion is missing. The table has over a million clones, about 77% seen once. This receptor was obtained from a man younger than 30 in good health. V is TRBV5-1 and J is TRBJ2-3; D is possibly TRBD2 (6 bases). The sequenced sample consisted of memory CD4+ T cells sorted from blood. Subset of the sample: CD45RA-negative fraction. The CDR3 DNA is TGCGCCAGCAACCGGGGTAGCGGAGCTAGCACAGATACGCAGTATTTT. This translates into CASNRGSGASTDTQYF.